One sample yielded the 15 T cell receptor beta chains listed below, sequenced in a study of cytomegalovirus exposure and HLA in healthy donors. The PCR employed 60 Vbeta primers together with 13 Jbeta primers. The assay was immunoSEQ multiplex PCR, and TCRdb's table has in-frame clones only and misses some. The sample holds roughly 120,000 clones, over 80% seen once. Sequencing was performed on PBMCs. These receptors came from a man aged 45-60 years in good health and CMV-seronegative.

V and J are TRBV9 and TRBJ2-1; D is possibly TRBD2 (6 bases). CDR3 size: 16 residues. The V gene lost 1 base and the J gene lost 8 bases, with 19 bases spanning the gap. Germline V CDR1 and CDR2: SGDLS, YYNGEE. The CDR3 reads CASSVRAGRPGDEQFF. The CDR3 DNA follows: TGTGCCAGCAGCGTAAGGGCGGGCCGCCCGGGAGATGAGCAGTTCTTC.

This chain uses TRBV7-9 with TRBJ2-7, with D possibly matching TRBD1 (6 bases). This CDR3 comprises 17 residues. Trimming left V 1 base short and J 6 bases short, with 22 bases between. The germline V gene has CDR1 SEHNR and CDR2 FQNEAQ (reference sequence). The CDR3 protein is CASSLDRVGRGPFEQYF. CDR3 DNA: TGTGCCAGCAGCTTAGACCGGGTTGGCAGGGGCCCCTTCGAGCAGTACTTC.

The V gene is TRBV19, the J gene TRBJ1-5; D is undetermined. This CDR3 is built from 13 residues. The ends were cut back, 7 bases at V and 6 bases at J, with 13 bases in the middle. Per germline, CDR1 LNHDA and CDR2 SQIVND (reference sequence). The CDR3 is CASKGGLRQPQHF. CDR3 coding DNA: TGTGCCAGTAAAGGCGGGCTCCGTCAGCCCCAGCATTTT.

The V call is TRBV7-2, the J call TRBJ2-5, with 13 nucleotides matching TRBD2. Germline CDR1 is SGHTA and CDR2 is FQGNSA. This CDR3 has 15 residues. V gave up 5 bases and J gave up 1 base; unmatched junction bases: 1. The CDR3 region is CASSRTSGGQETQYF. The CDR3 DNA follows: TGTGCCAGCAGCCGGACTAGCGGGGGCCAAGAGACCCAGTACTTC.

The V gene is TRBV5-1, the J gene TRBJ2-7; D perhaps matches TRBD1 (6 bases). Between the trimmed V and J ends, which lost 4 bases and 2 bases, there was a span of 16 bases. Germline values: CDR1 SGHRS, CDR2 YFSETQ. The CDR3 loop spans 15 amino acids. CDR3 amino acids: CASSPRQGTTYEQYF. The CDR3 nucleotides are TGCGCCAGCAGCCCCCGGCAGGGGACCACCTACGAGCAGTACTTC.

This clone was seen only once. The chain combines TRBV11-2 with TRBJ2-1; 8 nucleotides align to TRBD1. The J segment lost 3 bases and the V segment lost 2 bases, leaving 3 bases of the junction unmatched. This CDR3 has 15 residues. CDR1 is SGHAT and CDR2 is FQNNGV in the germline V gene. As DNA, the CDR3 is TGTGCCAGCAGCTTATCGGGACAGGACTACAATGAGCAGTTCTTC. Translated, it gives CASSLSGQDYNEQFF.

The chain employs TRBV29-1 and TRBJ2-5; TRBD2 aligns across 7 bases. CDR1 and CDR2 (germline): SQVTM, ANQGSEA. Trimming took 3 bases from V and 5 from J; bases not matched to a gene: 12. The CDR3 covers 15 residues. The CDR3: CSVDVRRESSETQYF. DNA of the CDR3: TGCAGCGTTGACGTTCGGCGGGAGTCTAGCGAGACCCAGTACTTC. The whole variable domain, filled in from reference TRBV29-1 and TRBJ2-5, reads SAVISQKPSRDICQRGTSLTIQCQVDSQVTMMFWYRQQPGQSLTLIATANQGSEATYESGFVIDKFPISRPNLTFSTLTVSNMSPEDSSIYLCSVDVRRESSETQYFGPGTRLLVL.

This clone came up once. The V gene is TRBV29-1, the J gene TRBJ1-1, with 7 nucleotides matching TRBD1. The junction had 4 bases not matched to a gene; V was cut back by 5 bases and J by 1 base. Germline V lookup: CDR1 SQVTM, CDR2 ANQGSEA. This CDR3 is built from 13 residues. In nucleotides, the CDR3 is TGCAGCGTTACCCAGGGGGGGAACACTGAAGCTTTCTTT. Its protein is CSVTQGGNTEAFF.

The rearrangement joins TRBV10-3 to TRBJ2-2, with TRBD1 identical over 7 bases. V trimming: 6 bases; J trimming: 4 bases; junction bases outside the gene matches: 8. The germline gives CDR1 ENHRY, CDR2 SYGVKD. The CDR3 spans 15 residues. CDR3 sequence (DNA): TGTGCCATCAGAGCCGGGACAGCTTCCACCGGGGAGCTGTTTTTT. It yields the protein CAIRAGTASTGELFF.

The V gene is TRBV7-9, the J gene TRBJ2-3, with 7 nucleotides matching TRBD2. The CDR3 runs 18 residues. The V gene end was trimmed by 2 bases and the J gene end by 2 bases; junction bases not matched to a gene: 13. Germline CDR1 reads SEHNR; CDR2 reads FQNEAQ (reference sequence). The CDR3 region has the DNA TGTGCCAGCAGCTTATTGCGGGAGCCCGACATGAACACAGATACGCAGTATTTT. It translates to CASSLLREPDMNTDTQYF.

This sequence joins TRBV19 and TRBJ2-1; 7 bases map to TRBD1. The V and J ends lost 4 bases and 14 bases, in that order; junction bases with no gene match: 11. Germline CDR1 and CDR2: LNHDA and SQIVND (reference sequence). CDR3 length equals 13 residues. CDR3 protein: CASSTLQGGEKFF. The DNA of the CDR3 is TGTGCCAGTAGTACCTTACAAGGGGGCGAAAAGTTCTTC.

The J gene is TRBJ2-6, the V gene TRBV19; TRBD2 agrees at 12 bases. CDR1 and CDR2 (germline): LNHDA, SQIVND (reference sequence). Losses at the gene ends were 5 bases for V and 3 bases for J; bases not matched to a gene: 8. The length of the CDR3 is 18 residues. The CDR3 protein is CASSGASGGAIGANVLTF. The CDR3 DNA reads TGTGCCAGTAGTGGAGCTAGCGGGGGGGCCATTGGGGCCAACGTCCTGACTTTC. The whole variable domain, filled in from reference TRBV19 and TRBJ2-6, reads DGGITQSPKYLFRKEGQNVTLSCEQNLNHDAMYWYRQDPGQGLRLIYYSQIVNDFQKGDIAEGYSVSREKKESFPLTVTSAQKNPTAFYLCASSGASGGAIGANVLTFGAGSRLTVL.

This clone was counted a few times. The rearrangement joins TRBV11-2 to TRBJ2-3; 13 nucleotides align to TRBD2. This CDR3 contains 17 residues. V was clipped by 5 bases and J by 2 bases; unmatched bases: 7. The germline CDR1 and CDR2 sequences are SGHAT and FQNNGV. CDR3 nucleotides: TGTGCCAGCAGCCGAGGACTAGCGGGGGACCCCACAGATACGCAGTATTTT. This sequence encodes CASSRGLAGDPTDTQYF.

The V call is TRBV11-1, the J call TRBJ1-3, with D possibly being TRBD1 (6 bases). V lost 5 bases, J lost 0 bases, and 14 bases lay in between. In germline, CDR1 is SGHAT, CDR2 FQDESV (reference sequence). The CDR3 length is 16 residues. CDR3: CASSPRQVVSGNTIYF. The CDR3 bases are TGTGCCAGCAGCCCGCGACAGGTCGTCTCTGGAAACACCATATATTTT. Based on the CDR3 plus reference TRBV11-1 and TRBJ1-3, the full variable domain is EAEVAQSPRYKITEKSQAVAFWCDPISGHATLYWYRQILGQGPELLVQFQDESVVDDSQLPKDRFSAERLKGVDSTLKIQPAELGDSAMYLCASSPRQVVSGNTIYFGEGSWLTVV.

This clone came up once. V gene TRBV27 combines with J gene TRBJ1-2, with 9 bases that match TRBD1. The germline gives CDR1 MNHEY, CDR2 SMNVEV (reference sequence). V was clipped by 6 bases and J by 7 bases; unmatched bases: 6. This CDR3 spans 13 amino acids. For the CDR3, the DNA is TGTGCCAGCAGAATGGGACAGGGAGGTGGCTACACCTTC. It yields the protein CASRMGQGGGYTF.